These T cell receptor beta chains were read from a single sample in a study of T-cell reconstitution after alpha-beta-depleted transplantation in children. TCRdb reprocessed the PCR reads with MiXCR, giving one entry per CDR3 protein. The data contain around 700,000 distinct CDR3 sequences, about an eighth of them seen just once; the ten biggest clones take up about 0.77%. The input for sequencing was PBMCs, taken before TCRalphabeta/CD19-depleted stem cell transplant. The receptor source for this set is a girl aged 2 to 10 with congenital amegakaryocytic thrombocytopenia, due to receive a stem cell transplant. Each CDR3 is given without its conserved first and last residue. The order of the fields is clone size, V gene, J gene, CDR3 protein. Clone sizes are given selectively: once, few, many, or a class where the clone is expanded.

>many|TRBV5-1|TRBJ2-1
ASSYELGGGYNEQF
>many|TRBV29-1|TRBJ2-1
SVGPGFNEQF
>once|TRBV11-2|TRBJ2-4
ASSLDPGSNIQY
>NA|TRBV5-1|TRBJ2-7
ASSLIARTYEQY
>few|TRBV6-2/TRBV6-3|TRBJ2-5
ATPPGSQETQY
>few|TRBV5-1|TRBJ2-7
ASQAVGTGVYEQY
>many|TRBV12-3/TRBV12-4|TRBJ2-1
ASSLETANNEQF
>few|TRBV2|TRBJ2-7
ASSDLAPYEQY
>few|TRBV4-1|TRBJ2-6
ASSSSGLAGVDVLT
>NA|TRBV6-1|TRBJ2-2
ASRNLGNTGELF
>many|TRBV29-1|TRBJ2-3
SRGGDTQY
>NA|TRBV4-1|TRBJ1-1
ASSQVGQLRDTEAF
>few|TRBV28|TRBJ1-1
ASSPTQGFNTEAF
>NA|TRBV7-8|TRBJ2-5
ASSPGTGYQETQY
>many|TRBV5-1|TRBJ2-3
ASSFSGVSGADTQY
>many|TRBV20-1|TRBJ2-3
SAEGQEHTDTQY
>many|TRBV12-3/TRBV12-4|TRBJ1-6
ASSFAAGLNSPLH
>few|TRBV28|TRBJ2-6
ASSSIPMRVRANVLT
>few|TRBV28|TRBJ2-1
ASSQEGDYNEQF
>many|TRBV14|TRBJ1-2
ASSHGGLGSNGYT
>NA|TRBV5-1|TRBJ2-7
ASSRRGLAGDYEQY
>many|TRBV28|TRBJ2-7
ASLASGSFYEQY
>many|TRBV20-1|TRBJ2-7
SASEDLFYEQY
>many|TRBV20-1|TRBJ2-7
SARGPDRPYEQY
>NA|TRBV20-1|TRBJ1-2
SARGPSNRPNYGYT
>many|TRBV29-1|TRBJ2-6
SVKVYRGSGANVLT
>NA|TRBV7-9|TRBJ2-7
ASRQKDSREQY
>many|TRBV12-3/TRBV12-4|TRBJ1-4
ASSPGDEKLF
>many|TRBV7-7|TRBJ2-3
ASSPLTGGGDTQY
>many|TRBV12-3/TRBV12-4|TRBJ2-3
ASRRGGLAASTDTQY
>many|TRBV12-3/TRBV12-4|TRBJ1-5
ASSSQGLQPQH
>many|TRBV4-1|TRBJ1-5
ASSQDVLRRPQH
>NA|TRBV30|TRBJ2-2
AWSGGQGTGELF
>NA|TRBV7-8|TRBJ2-4
ASRADVWRIAKNIQY
>many|TRBV18|TRBJ2-7
ASSPRQGAYEQY
>few|TRBV11-1|TRBJ2-1
ASSLGVKRGRDFDNEQF
>NA|TRBV12-3/TRBV12-4|TRBJ2-1
ASIFAGGRGVEQF